The present T cell receptor (beta chain) was sequenced within a study of cytomegalovirus exposure and HLA in healthy donors. As for the study in general: Early release data held 85 million or so unique TCRs from HLA-typed donors. Findings of the study overall: As a later analysis showed, several of the most significant clusters appeared to be linked to common viral pathogens.

As regards this clone: Antigen specificity is unknown. The junction differs from germline at one of its ends, possibly a read error.

The study ran its PCR with 60 Vbeta and 13 Jbeta primers. Libraries were prepared by immunoSEQ multiplex PCR; TCRdb keeps only in-frame clonotypes and omits some of them. This table holds around 91,000 clones, under 75% found once. The CDR3 consists of 17 residues. CDR1 is LNHDA, CDR2 SQIVND, per germline (reference sequence). Specimen: PBMCs. This TCR was recovered from a human donor in good health. The chain uses TRBV19 and TRBJ1-1; D is unresolved. Here the CDR3 DNA reads TGTGCCAGTACCCCAACCTCGGCTTACCGCCTCCACACTAAAGCTTTCTTT. Its translation is CASTPTSAYRLHTKAFF.